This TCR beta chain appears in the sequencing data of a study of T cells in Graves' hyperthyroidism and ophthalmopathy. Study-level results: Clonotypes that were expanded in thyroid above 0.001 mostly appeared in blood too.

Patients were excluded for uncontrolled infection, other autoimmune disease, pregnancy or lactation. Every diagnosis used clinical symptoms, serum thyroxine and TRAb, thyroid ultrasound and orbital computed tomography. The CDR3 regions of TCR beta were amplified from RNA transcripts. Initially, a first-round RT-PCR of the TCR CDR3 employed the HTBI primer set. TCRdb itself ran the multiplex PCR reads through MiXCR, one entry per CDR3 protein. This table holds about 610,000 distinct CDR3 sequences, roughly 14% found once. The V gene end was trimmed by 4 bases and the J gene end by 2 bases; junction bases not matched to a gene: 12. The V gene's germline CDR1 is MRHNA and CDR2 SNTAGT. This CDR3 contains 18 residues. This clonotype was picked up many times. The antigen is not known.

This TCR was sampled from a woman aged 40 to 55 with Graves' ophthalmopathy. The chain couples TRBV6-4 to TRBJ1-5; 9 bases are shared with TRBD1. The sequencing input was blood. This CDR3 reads CASSGSTGGEVGNQPQHF. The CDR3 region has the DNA TGTGCCAGCAGTGGGTCGACAGGGGGAGAGGTTGGCAATCAGCCCCAGCATTTT.